Listed here are 23 T cell receptor beta chains from one sample, sequenced in a study of identical twins. Each CDR3 protein gets one entry after TCRdb re-called the 5' RACE reads with MiXCR. The table has around 960,000 distinct CDR3 sequences, roughly 12% seen once; the top ten hold around 1.6%. The same data also contributed to another study, on yellow fever vaccine responses in identical twins.

Sequenced: PBMCs. Every receptor here comes from a woman aged 18-29 years in good health.

This sequence joins TRBV18 and TRBJ2-1, with D perhaps matching TRBD1 (6 bases). In germline, CDR1 is KGHSH, CDR2 LQKENI. V was shortened by 4 bases and J by 12 bases, with 16 bases between the two germline ends. The CDR3 runs 13 residues. DNA for the CDR3: TGTGCCAGCTCACTAGGACAGACCCCCGGGCAGTTCTTC. It codes for CASSLGQTPGQFF.

This clonotype was picked up a small number of times. The chain employs TRBV12-3 or TRBV12-4 and TRBJ1-3; no clear D gene. This CDR3 region has 12 residues. V lost 6 bases and J lost 7, with 10 bases in between. The CDR3 bases are TGTGCCAGCAGCTACGACCTCAACACCATATATTTT. Translated: CASSYDLNTIYF.

This clonotype has just a few counts. The chain couples TRBV12-3 or TRBV12-4 to TRBJ2-5; D call uncertain. The ends were cut back, 3 bases at V and 0 bases at J, with 8 bases in the middle. CDR3 length: 14 residues. CDR3 sequence: CASSLVPNQETQYF. The CDR3 DNA sequence: TGTGCCAGCAGTTTGGTCCCCAACCAAGAGACCCAGTACTTC.

The CDR3, as DNA: TGTGCCAGCAGCCCCGCGGGGGCTAACCACGAGCAGTACGTC. Amino acids: CASSPAGANHEQYV. V is TRBV28 and J is TRBJ2-7; possibly TRBD2 for D (7 bases). There are 14 residues in the CDR3. Germline-derived CDR1 and CDR2 are MDHEN and SYDVKM. Between the trimmed V and J ends, which lost 6 bases and 5 bases, there was a span of 17 bases.

This clonotype was picked up many times. The chain is built from TRBV12-3 or TRBV12-4 and TRBJ2-4; TRBD2 might be the D (7 bases). V lost 3 bases, J lost 8 bases, and 17 bases lay in between. CDR3 length: 15 amino acids. DNA for the CDR3: TGTGCCAGCAGTTTTGTTTTCAGGGGAGGGGACATTCAGTACTTC. The encoded protein is CASSFVFRGGDIQYF.

This clonotype has ten or more counts. This chain joins TRBV5-1 and TRBJ2-1; 7 bases fit TRBD2. Per the germline V gene, CDR1 is SGHRS and CDR2 is YFSETQ. The V and J ends lost 4 bases and 9 bases, in that order; junction bases with no gene match: 16. The CDR3 covers 16 residues. CDR3 residues: CASSLGLGATIGEQFF. The CDR3 DNA follows: TGCGCCAGCAGCCTAGGACTAGGGGCTACCATAGGTGAGCAGTTCTTC.

The table lists this clonotype with many counts. J is TRBJ2-2 and V is TRBV27, with D perhaps TRBD2 (6 bases). CDR1 is MNHEY and CDR2 is SMNVEV in the germline V gene (reference sequence). V was shortened by 6 bases and J by 0 bases, with 8 bases between the two germline ends. The length of the CDR3 is 14 residues. The CDR3 protein is CASSPGANTGELFF. The CDR3 region has the DNA TGTGCCAGCAGCCCGGGAGCGAACACCGGGGAGCTGTTTTTT.

Here the CDR3 reads CASSLVGGASNEQFF. CDR3 DNA sequence: TGTGCCAGCAGCTTAGTCGGGGGGGCCTCCAATGAGCAGTTCTTC. The V and J genes are TRBV11-2 and TRBJ2-1, with 8 bases lining up with TRBD2. Looked up from germline, CDR1 is SGHAT and CDR2 is FQNNGV. The CDR3 is 15 residues long. The V gene end was trimmed by 1 base and the J gene end by 6 bases; junction bases not matched to a gene: 5. Drawing the rest from reference TRBV11-2 and TRBJ2-1, the complete variable domain is EAGVAQSPRYKIIEKRQSVAFWCNPISGHATLYWYQQILGQGPKLLIQFQNNGVVDDSQLPKDRFSAERLKGVDSTLKIQPAKLEDSAVYLCASSLVGGASNEQFFGPGTRLTVL.

This chain connects TRBV29-1 to TRBJ2-1, with TRBD1 matching 9 bases. Germline values: CDR1 SQVTM, CDR2 ANQGSEA. The J segment lost 5 bases and the V segment lost 8 bases, leaving 10 bases of the junction unmatched. The length of the CDR3 is 14 residues. The CDR3: CSFYTGGADNEQFF. The DNA of the CDR3 is TGCAGCTTCTACACAGGGGGCGCGGACAATGAGCAGTTCTTC.

This clonotype was seen a handful of times. The chain is built from TRBV7-9 and TRBJ2-3; D uncertain. Trimming cost V 1 base and J 4 bases, with 9 bases left between them. The CDR3 sequence is 14 residues long. CDR1 is SEHNR, CDR2 FQNEAQ, per germline (reference sequence). The CDR3 nucleotides read TGTGCCAGCAGCTTAGATGTGAATGCAGATACGCAGTATTTT. Translating it yields CASSLDVNADTQYF.

V is TRBV5-1 and J is TRBJ1-4; D remains unclear. Germline CDR1 reads SGHRS; CDR2 reads YFSETQ. The CDR3 sequence is 13 residues long. V dropped 4 bases and J dropped 4 bases, with 8 bases sitting between them. Here the CDR3 DNA reads TGCGCCAGCAGCCCTACCGATAATGAAAAACTGTTTTTT. This codes for CASSPTDNEKLFF.

J is TRBJ2-6 and V is TRBV4-1; D is unclear. CDR3 length: 15 amino acids. CDR1 and CDR2 (germline): MGHRA, YSYEKL. The V end was cut by 6 bases, the J end by 0 bases, with 9 bases between. This CDR3 is CASRRTFSGANVLTF. CDR3 nucleotides: TGCGCCAGCAGACGTACATTCTCTGGGGCCAACGTCCTGACTTTC.

This clonotype appeared many times. J is TRBJ2-5 and V is TRBV15; 8 nucleotides line up with TRBD2. CDR1 is LNHNV and CDR2 is YYDKDF in the germline V gene (reference sequence). The J segment lost 5 bases and the V segment lost 6 bases, leaving 8 bases of the junction unmatched. The CDR3 consists of 14 residues. For the CDR3, the DNA is TGTGCCACCAGAATCGGGGGGGGAACTGAGACCCAGTACTTC. Amino acid sequence: CATRIGGGTETQYF.

This clonotype occurred a few times. The V and J genes are TRBV3-1 and TRBJ2-4; D may match TRBD1 or TRBD2 (5 bases each). CDR1 is LGHDT and CDR2 is YNNKEL in the germline V gene (reference sequence). The CDR3 loop spans 16 amino acids. V was cut by 4 bases and J by 0 bases, with 13 bases left in between. The CDR3 spells CASSPGPPVAKNIQYF. The DNA of the CDR3 is TGTGCCAGCAGCCCGGGACCCCCAGTAGCCAAAAACATTCAGTACTTC.

This clonotype showed up just a few times. This CDR3 is CASSLLPGDNEQFF. The CDR3 DNA reads as TGTGCCAGCAGCTTACTCCCGGGGGACAATGAGCAGTTCTTC. V usage is TRBV7-9 and J usage is TRBJ2-1; perhaps TRBD2 as D (6 bases). V was shortened by 2 bases and J by 5 bases, with 10 bases between the two germline ends. CDR1 and CDR2 (germline): SEHNR, FQNEAQ (reference sequence). This CDR3 comprises 14 residues.

This clonotype occurred a few times. This chain uses TRBV20-1 with TRBJ2-3; 13 positions agree with TRBD2. The CDR3 length is 16 residues. The V gene end was trimmed by 1 base and the J gene end by 2 bases; junction bases not matched to a gene: 3. Germline V gene lookup returns CDR1 DFQATT and CDR2 SNEGSKA (reference sequence). In DNA, the CDR3 is TGCAGTGCTAGAGGGGGACTAGCGGGAATCACAGATACGCAGTATTTT. This sequence encodes CSARGGLAGITDTQYF.

In this sample, this clonotype turned up a few times. The CDR3 region is CSVEGDRAYEQYF. The CDR3 DNA follows: TGCAGCGTTGAAGGGGACAGGGCCTACGAGCAGTACTTC. The genes are TRBV29-1 and TRBJ2-7, with 9 bases fitting TRBD1. The length of the CDR3 is 13 residues. Losses at the gene ends were 1 base for V and 2 bases for J; bases not matched to a gene: 0. The V gene's germline CDR1 is SQVTM and CDR2 ANQGSEA.

This clonotype has more than one count but fewer than ten. V usage is TRBV20-1 and J usage is TRBJ2-2, with 8 bases lining up with TRBD1. This CDR3 has 16 amino acids. J was trimmed by 2 bases and V by 0 bases; bases with no gene match: 5. In germline, CDR1 is DFQATT, CDR2 SNEGSKA (reference sequence). In DNA, the CDR3 is TGCAGTGCTAGAGAAGTCGGACAGGGAAACACCGGGGAGCTGTTTTTT. It yields the protein CSAREVGQGNTGELFF.

The V gene is TRBV29-1, the J gene TRBJ1-1; D is ambiguous. V lost 4 bases and J 4 bases, leaving 19 bases between the germline ends. The CDR3 runs to 15 residues. Germline V gene lookup returns CDR1 SQVTM and CDR2 ANQGSEA. The CDR3 DNA reads as TGCAGCGTTGTAGGGTCGAGCACCCGGCGCACTGAAGCTTTCTTT. It translates to CSVVGSSTRRTEAFF.

This clonotype turned up a few times. CDR3: CASTRGTGLGGQYF. The DNA for the CDR3 is TGTGCCAGCACCCGGGGGACTGGATTAGGAGGGCAGTACTTC. This chain connects TRBV7-9 to TRBJ2-7; perhaps TRBD2 as D (6 bases). This CDR3 contains 14 residues. Germline V gene data show CDR1 as SEHNR and CDR2 as FQNEAQ (reference sequence). Trimming cost V 7 bases and J 9 bases, with 22 bases left between them.

The V and J genes are TRBV13 and TRBJ1-2; D gene uncertain. Trimming shortened V by 4 bases and J by 4 bases, and 13 bases separated the two germline ends. CDR1 is PRHDT and CDR2 is FYEKMQ in the germline V gene (reference sequence). The CDR3 length is 14 residues. CDR3 nucleotides: TGTGCCAGCAGCTCGGCTGGGATGTCCTATGGCTACACCTTC. It encodes CASSSAGMSYGYTF.

The chain is built from TRBV28 and TRBJ1-6; D is unresolved. V shed 3 bases and J shed 8 bases, with 20 bases lying between them. CDR3 size: 17 residues. Germline V CDR1 and CDR2: MDHEN, SYDVKM. CDR3 sequence reads: CASSFLSSPTVYSPLHF. As DNA, the CDR3 is TGTGCCAGCAGTTTTTTATCGTCGCCCACCGTCTATTCACCCCTCCACTTT.

This clonotype was found a few times. The rearrangement joins TRBV12-3 or TRBV12-4 to TRBJ2-6; D is unresolved. The V gene lost 6 bases and the J gene lost 2 bases, with 8 bases spanning the gap. CDR3 length: 14 amino acids. CDR3 sequence (DNA): TGTGCCAGCAGCCCTTATCCTGGGGCCAACGTCCTGACTTTC. This translates into CASSPYPGANVLTF.